Shown below are 11 T cell receptor beta chains from a single sample sequenced in a study of T cell changes during pregnancy in multiple sclerosis. The data were produced by immunoSEQ multiplex PCR, yet TCRdb's version contains in-frame clones alone and is incomplete. The repertoire holds more than 25,000 clones, 85% to 95% seen once, with approximately 0.7% in the top ten. This specimen consisted of CD4+ T cells from peripheral blood mononuclear cells, obtained in the first trimester of pregnancy. Receptors originate from a female donor with multiple sclerosis, enrolled in a pregnancy study.

The chain joins TRBV19 to TRBJ1-1, with TRBD1 matching over 9 bases. V shed 4 bases, J shed 1 base, and the junction held 4 bases outside the gene matches. The CDR3 is 15 amino acids. Germline V gene sequence: CDR1 LNHDA, CDR2 SQIVND (reference sequence). CDR3 sequence: CASSKGQGANTEAFF. CDR3 sequence (DNA): TGTGCCAGTAGTAAGGGACAGGGTGCGAACACTGAAGCTTTCTTT.

V gene TRBV30 combines with J gene TRBJ2-3, with D maybe TRBD2 (5 bases). Germline assignment: CDR1 GTSNPN and CDR2 SVGIG (reference sequence). The germline V and J ends were trimmed by 4 bases and 2 bases, with 10 bases remaining between them. The CDR3 totals 13 residues. CDR3 loop: CAWNGLNTDTQYF. The CDR3 nucleotides read TGTGCCTGGAACGGACTGAACACAGATACGCAGTATTTT. The entire variable domain, with the rest obtained from reference TRBV30 and TRBJ2-3, is as follows: SQTIHQWPATLVQPVGSPLSLECTVEGTSNPNLYWYRQAAGRGLQLLFYSVGIGQISSEVPQNLSASRPQDRQFILSSKKLLLSDSGFYLCAWNGLNTDTQYFGPGTRLTVL.

This chain joins TRBV27 and TRBJ2-7, with no clear D. With 8 bases removed from V and 5 bases from J, the gap between germline ends came to 19 bases. Germline loops: CDR1 MNHEY, CDR2 SMNVEV (reference sequence). The length of the CDR3 is 14 residues. DNA for the CDR3: TGTGCCAGCGCCTCCCCCTACAGTCTCCACGAGCAGTACTTC. Its protein is CASASPYSLHEQYF.

The V and J genes are TRBV11-3 and TRBJ2-3; D might be TRBD1 (5 bases). CDR3 length equals 16 residues. CDR1 and CDR2 from the germline V gene are SGHNT and YENEEA. V gave up 1 base and J gave up 1 base, with 12 bases separating them. The chain's CDR3 is CASSLGGRGGTDTQYF. Written as DNA, the CDR3 is TGTGCCAGCAGCTTAGGGGGTAGGGGCGGCACAGATACGCAGTATTTT.

V gene TRBV5-1 combines with J gene TRBJ2-5; 8 bases line up with TRBD2. The V gene's germline CDR1 is SGHRS and CDR2 YFSETQ. This CDR3 spans 15 amino acids. The junction had 7 bases not matched to a gene; V was cut back by 4 bases and J by 2 bases. The CDR3 DNA reads as TGCGCCAGCAGCCCTCCGGGGGGGATTCAAGAGACCCAGTACTTC. It specifies CASSPPGGIQETQYF. Using reference TRBV5-1 and TRBJ2-5 for the parts outside the CDR3, the full variable domain is KAGVTQTPRYLIKTRGQQVTLSCSPISGHRSVSWYQQTPGQGLQFLFEYFSETQRNKGNFPGRFSGRQFSNSRSEMNVSTLELGDSALYLCASSPPGGIQETQYFGPGTRLLVL.

The gene calls are TRBV14 and TRBJ2-1, with TRBD2 matching 11 bases. With 3 bases clipped from V and 3 bases from J, the junction kept 1 base outside the gene matches. Germline values: CDR1 SGHDN, CDR2 FVKESK. This CDR3 is 15 amino acids long. DNA of the CDR3: TGTGCCAGCAGCCAGCTAGCGGGGGGCTACAATGAGCAGTTCTTC. Translating it yields CASSQLAGGYNEQFF.

As regards this clone: Germline is not matched at one junction end, which may reflect a read error. The chain links TRBV5-1 to TRBJ1-1, with TRBD1 identical over 7 bases. The germline V gene has CDR1 SGHRS and CDR2 YFSETQ. This CDR3 comprises 14 residues. This CDR3 is CASSSAGGNAEAFF. CDR3 nucleotides: TGCGCCAGCAGCTCCGCAGGGGGGAACGCTGAAGCTTTCTTT.

CDR3 region: CASSVDSLSEQFF. CDR3 sequence (DNA): TGTGCCAGCAGCGTAGACTCCTTAAGTGAGCAGTTCTTC. The V gene is TRBV9, the J gene TRBJ2-1, with D hard to call. This CDR3 comprises 13 residues. The V end lost 0 bases, the J end lost 9 bases, and 10 bases lay between the germline ends. Germline CDR1 is SGDLS and CDR2 is YYNGEE.

This clone has a single count. DNA for the CDR3: TGTGCCAGCAGACGGACTAGCGGGTTCACCGGGGAGCTGTTTTTT. Translated, it gives CASRRTSGFTGELFF. This chain uses TRBV7-9 with TRBJ2-2; 11 nucleotides agree with TRBD2. The CDR3 consists of 15 residues. Germline V lookup: CDR1 SEHNR, CDR2 FQNEAQ (reference sequence). V lost 6 bases, J lost 4 bases, and 4 bases stayed unmatched.

The chain has TRBV15 and TRBJ2-5; TRBD2 aligns across 7 bases. The CDR3 covers 15 residues. Germline V lookup: CDR1 LNHNV, CDR2 YYDKDF (reference sequence). Germline trimming cut 8 bases from V and 3 bases from J; bases unmatched to any gene: 12. This chain's CDR3 is CATAFWGGGKETQYF. The CDR3 DNA is TGTGCCACCGCCTTTTGGGGGGGTGGGAAAGAGACCCAGTACTTC.

The V call is TRBV7-9, the J call TRBJ2-3, with a weak D call TRBD2 (6 bases). The CDR3 is 15 residues long. Germline CDR1 is SEHNR and CDR2 is FQNEAQ (reference sequence). Trimming took 1 base from V and 3 from J, leaving 11 bases between them. CDR3 amino acids: CASSLGLARTDTQYF. CDR3 DNA: TGTGCCAGCAGCTTAGGGCTAGCGCGAACAGATACGCAGTATTTT.